This T cell receptor beta chain was documented in a study of blood T cell repertoires in COVID-19. The protocol was immunoSEQ multiplex PCR, while the TCRdb copy is restricted to in-frame clones and leaves out a portion. The data show roughly 150,000 clones, over 70% seen once. Sequences were obtained from PBMCs or T cells enriched from blood (not recorded which). The TCR comes from a middle-aged man in a cohort exposed to, infected with or recovered from COVID-19 (not recorded which).

CDR3 amino acids: CASSETGASNYGYTF. The CDR3, as DNA: TGTGCCAGCAGCGAAACAGGGGCCTCCAACTATGGCTACACCTTC. The gene calls are TRBV13 and TRBJ1-2, with TRBD1 matching over 7 bases. The J segment lost 2 bases and the V segment lost 5 bases, leaving 8 bases of the junction unmatched. From germline, CDR1 is PRHDT and CDR2 FYEKMQ (reference sequence). This CDR3 region has 15 residues.